The rows below give T cell receptor beta chains drawn from one sample of a study of blood T cell repertoires in COVID-19. Generated by immunoSEQ multiplex PCR, the TCRdb table keeps only in-frame clones and is missing some. The sample has 200,000 or so clones; 60% to 80% are singletons. Source material: peripheral blood. Receptors were obtained from a man between 60 and 70 years old with active or convalescent COVID-19. Each CDR3 is given with its conserved first and last residue. A D gene is named only where the DNA matches it firmly. Clone size is given for some rows only: seen once, a few or many times, or a class if the clone is expanded.

DNA: TGTGCCAGCCTGTTCCCTCCTCACAGCACCATTACTGCCTACGAGCAGTACTTC
CDR3: CASLFPPHSTITAYEQYF
J: TRBJ2-7
V: TRBV9
D: -
size: once

DNA: TGTGCCACCAGTGACTCTGGACAGTTCAATCAGCCCCAGCATTTT
CDR3: CATSDSGQFNQPQHF
J: TRBJ1-5
V: TRBV24-1
D: -
size: -

DNA: TGTGCCAGCAGTTACGGTTACAGGGTCACCGGGGAGCTGTTTTTT
CDR3: CASSYGYRVTGELFF
J: TRBJ2-2
V: TRBV6-2/TRBV6-3
D: -
size: -

DNA: TGTGCCAGCAGCTTATACGACAGGGGGCAGACCCAGTACTTC
CDR3: CASSLYDRGQTQYF
J: TRBJ2-5
V: TRBV7-3
D: TRBD1
size: -

DNA: TGTGCCAGCTCACCGACCGGGGATGAGCGGTTCTTC
CDR3: CASSPTGDERFF
J: TRBJ2-1
V: TRBV18
D: -
size: -

DNA: TGCGCCAGCAGCTTGGATGGAGGGACCCTCTTGGATGAGCAGTTCTTC
CDR3: CASSLDGGTLLDEQFF
J: TRBJ2-1
V: TRBV5-1
D: -
size: -

DNA: TGCGCCAGCAGCCGGGACAGGGGACCCGGGGAGCTGTTTTTT
CDR3: CASSRDRGPGELFF
J: TRBJ2-2
V: TRBV4-1
D: TRBD1
size: -

DNA: TGTGCCAGCACAACCGGGACAGGAGGCTGGGTGGACGAGCAGTACTTC
CDR3: CASTTGTGGWVDEQYF
J: TRBJ2-7
V: TRBV27
D: TRBD1
size: -

DNA: TGTGCCAGCAGTTGGTCCGGGACAACTATTAATTCACCCCTCCACTTT
CDR3: CASSWSGTTINSPLHF
J: TRBJ1-6
V: TRBV27
D: -
size: -

DNA: TGTGCCAGCAGCCCCGGACAGGGGAGGTCTGAAGCTTTCTTT
CDR3: CASSPGQGRSEAFF
J: TRBJ1-1
V: TRBV5-6
D: TRBD1
size: -

DNA: TGTGCCAGCAGTAGGGCTAGCGGTTACAATGAGCAGTTCTTC
CDR3: CASSRASGYNEQFF
J: TRBJ2-1
V: TRBV27
D: TRBD2
size: few

DNA: TGTGCCAGCAGCGGGGACAGGGGGTATTCACCCCTCCACTTT
CDR3: CASSGDRGYSPLHF
J: TRBJ1-6
V: TRBV9
D: TRBD1
size: few

DNA: TGTGCCAGCAGCCAGTATGGGGGAGGTGGGACTGAAGCTTTCTTT
CDR3: CASSQYGGGGTEAFF
J: TRBJ1-1
V: TRBV7-6
D: -
size: -

DNA: TGTGCCAGCTCACCGAACAGGGACCATCGCAATCAGCCCCAGCATTTT
CDR3: CASSPNRDHRNQPQHF
J: TRBJ1-5
V: TRBV18
D: -
size: -

DNA: TGTGCCAGCAGTGTCGAAAACGGGGGAGAGCAGTACTTC
CDR3: CASSVENGGEQYF
J: TRBJ2-7
V: TRBV2
D: -
size: -

DNA: TGTGCCAGCAGCTTAGGAGGATCTGGAAACACCATATATTTT
CDR3: CASSLGGSGNTIYF
J: TRBJ1-3
V: TRBV7-3
D: -
size: many

DNA: TGTGCCAGCAGCGCATTGGCCGGGACAGGGTACAATGAGCAGTTCTTC
CDR3: CASSALAGTGYNEQFF
J: TRBJ2-1
V: TRBV9
D: TRBD1
size: -

DNA: TGTGCCAGCAATTCCGGGATCCAAGAGACCCAGTACTTC
CDR3: CASNSGIQETQYF
J: TRBJ2-5
V: TRBV28
D: -
size: -

DNA: TGCGCCAGCAGCTCCAGATTAGCGACCGCGAACACCGGGGAGCTGTTTTTT
CDR3: CASSSRLATANTGELFF
J: TRBJ2-2
V: TRBV5-1
D: -
size: few

DNA: TGTGCCAGCTCTCCCTCGGGGACTGAGACCTACGAGCAGTACTTC
CDR3: CASSPSGTETYEQYF
J: TRBJ2-7
V: TRBV18
D: -
size: -

DNA: TGTGCCAGCAGCCTCGGCGGAGGGGGCAACTATGGCTACACCTTC
CDR3: CASSLGGGGNYGYTF
J: TRBJ1-2
V: TRBV5-8
D: TRBD1
size: -

DNA: TGTGCCAGCAGCCTTAGTCCGAACGCCCTCTACGAGCAGTACTTC
CDR3: CASSLSPNALYEQYF
J: TRBJ2-7
V: TRBV6-5
D: -
size: once

DNA: TGTGCCAGCAGCCAAGGCCCCCTCGGACAGGGAAGTCTGCAGCCCCAGCATTTT
CDR3: CASSQGPLGQGSLQPQHF
J: TRBJ1-5
V: TRBV3-1/TRBV3-2
D: TRBD1
size: -

DNA: TGTGCCAGCAGCTTCCAAGCGGGAGTTAAAACAGATACGCAGTATTTT
CDR3: CASSFQAGVKTDTQYF
J: TRBJ2-3
V: TRBV7-2
D: TRBD2
size: -

DNA: TGTGCCAGCAGTTCTGGGACACTGAACACCGGGGAGCTGTTTTTT
CDR3: CASSSGTLNTGELFF
J: TRBJ2-2
V: TRBV6-5
D: -
size: -

DNA: TGCAGCCTTGACAGGCAAGAGACCCAGTACTTC
CDR3: CSLDRQETQYF
J: TRBJ2-5
V: TRBV20-1
D: -
size: few

DNA: TGTGCCGCCCGAGCGTCAGGGGTGATTTTATCCGGGGCCAACGTCCTGACTTTC
CDR3: CAARASGVILSGANVLTF
J: TRBJ2-6
V: TRBV7-8
D: -
size: -

DNA: TGCAGCCCCTACTACGAGCAGTACTTC
CDR3: CSPYYEQYF
J: TRBJ2-7
V: TRBV29-1
D: -
size: once